Presented here are 27 T cell receptor beta chains from one specimen sequenced in a study of cytomegalovirus exposure and HLA in healthy donors. Repertoires were generated with immunoSEQ multiplex PCR, while TCRdb's copy carries only in-frame clones and drops some. This sample has approximately 100,000 clones, with over 75% found just once. Sequencing was carried out using PBMCs. These receptors were taken from a man younger than 35 in good health and CMV-seropositive.

The gene calls are TRBV27 and TRBJ2-1; tentative D call: TRBD2 (7 bases). From germline, CDR1 is MNHEY and CDR2 SMNVEV (reference sequence). CDR3 length equals 14 residues. Trimming took off 5 bases at V and 9 bases at J, with 17 bases between the two ends. The CDR3 DNA reads as TGTGCCAGCAGTCCCCCTCCGGGGGGCATTGAGCAGTTCTTC. It encodes CASSPPPGGIEQFF.

In this sample, this clone turned up once. This chain links TRBV11-2 with TRBJ1-4; 7 bases line up with TRBD1. Germline V gives CDR1 SGHAT, CDR2 FQNNGV. With 2 bases clipped from V and 1 base from J, the junction kept 4 bases outside the gene matches. The CDR3 totals 16 residues. The chain's CDR3 is CASSLFAGGTNEKLFF. In DNA, the CDR3 is TGTGCCAGCAGCTTATTCGCAGGGGGAACTAATGAAAAACTGTTTTTT.

The V call is TRBV27, the J call TRBJ2-6; D call uncertain. The germline V and J ends were trimmed by 1 base and 0 bases, with 7 bases remaining between them. The CDR3 totals 16 residues. CDR1 and CDR2 (germline): MNHEY, SMNVEV (reference sequence). Written as DNA, the CDR3 is TGTGCCAGCAGTTTATTGCAGGCCTCTGGGGCCAACGTCCTGACTTTC. Protein product: CASSLLQASGANVLTF. The full variable domain, completed using reference TRBV27 and TRBJ2-6, is EAQVTQNPRYLITVTGKKLTVTCSQNMNHEYMSWYRQDPGLGLRQIYYSMNVEVTDKGDVPEGYKVSRKEKRNFPLILESPSPNQTSLYFCASSLLQASGANVLTFGAGSRLTVL.

This chain uses TRBV7-2 with TRBJ2-7, with D maybe TRBD2 (6 bases). The germline CDR1 and CDR2 sequences are SGHTA and FQGNSA. V shed 1 base and J shed 1 base, with 11 bases lying between them. This CDR3 has 15 amino acids. The CDR3 coding sequence is TGTGCCAGCAGCTTAGGGGGGAGGATGTCCTACGAGCAGTACTTC. This codes for CASSLGGRMSYEQYF.

This clone was counted between two and nine times. The V gene is TRBV6-4, the J gene TRBJ2-1; TRBD2 aligns across 11 bases. The V segment lost 1 base and the J segment 9 bases; nucleotides outside the gene matches: 8. The CDR3 is 16 residues long. Germline V lookup: CDR1 MRHNA, CDR2 SNTAGT. Here the CDR3 DNA reads TGTGCCAGCAGTGACTTAGCGGGAGGGCTGGCTACTGAGCAGTTCTTC. It yields the protein CASSDLAGGLATEQFF.

V is TRBV9 and J is TRBJ2-1, with TRBD2 as a possible D gene (7 bases). V was pared by 4 bases and J by 7 bases, with 18 bases between. The length of the CDR3 is 15 residues. Germline CDR1 is SGDLS and CDR2 is YYNGEE. CDR3 bases: TGTGCCAGCAGCCCACCAGTGGGGGGGCTTAATGAGCAGTTCTTC. Translation gives CASSPPVGGLNEQFF. Drawing the rest from reference TRBV9 and TRBJ2-1, the complete variable domain is DSGVTQTPKHLITATGQRVTLRCSPRSGDLSVYWYQQSLDQGLQFLIQYYNGEERAKGNILERFSAQQFPDLHSELNLSSLELGDSALYFCASSPPVGGLNEQFFGPGTRLTVL.

The chain recombines TRBV11-2 with TRBJ2-5; D uncertain. The CDR3 is 15 amino acids. Trimming stripped 5 bases from V and 0 bases from J, with 13 bases between. Per germline, CDR1 SGHAT and CDR2 FQNNGV. CDR3 region: CASSTRSGNQETQYF. DNA for the CDR3: TGTGCCAGCAGCACCCGGTCAGGAAACCAAGAGACCCAGTACTTC. Combining the CDR3 with reference TRBV11-2 and TRBJ2-5 gives the whole variable domain EAGVAQSPRYKIIEKRQSVAFWCNPISGHATLYWYQQILGQGPKLLIQFQNNGVVDDSQLPKDRFSAERLKGVDSTLKIQPAKLEDSAVYLCASSTRSGNQETQYFGPGTRLLVL.

The chain is built from TRBV6-1 and TRBJ2-2, with TRBD1 identical over 8 bases. The CDR3 is 13 residues long. The V gene's germline CDR1 is MNHNS and CDR2 SASEGT. J was trimmed by 5 bases and V by 8 bases; bases with no gene match: 4. For the CDR3, the DNA is TGTGCCAGCGGACACAGGGGGACCGGGGAGCTGTTTTTT. Residues: CASGHRGTGELFF.

This clone has just one count. CDR3 DNA sequence: TGTGCCAGCAGTTTATCGACAGGGGTAGGTGTTGCTTTCTTT. This sequence encodes CASSLSTGVGVAFF. The chain has TRBV27 and TRBJ1-1, with TRBD1 identical over 8 bases. This CDR3 is built from 14 residues. Germline CDR1 MNHEY, CDR2 SMNVEV (reference sequence). Trimming cost V 0 bases and J 11 bases; bases outside gene matches: 8.

The chain has TRBV29-1 and TRBJ2-2; 7 bases agree with TRBD1. CDR1 and CDR2 (germline): SQVTM, ANQGSEA. This CDR3 contains 16 residues. Unmatched junction bases numbered 17, after V lost 5 bases and J lost 8 bases. The CDR3 here is CSVSGPGQRSGGELFF. CDR3 DNA: TGCAGCGTTTCCGGACCGGGACAGCGCTCTGGAGGGGAGCTGTTTTTT.

The genes are TRBV5-6 and TRBJ2-1, with D possibly matching TRBD2 (5 bases). V lost 7 bases to trimming and J lost 5 bases, with 16 bases between them. Germline loops: CDR1 SGHDT, CDR2 YYEEEE. This CDR3 is 14 amino acids long. The CDR3 sequence is CASAKVTRDNEQFF. The CDR3 nucleotides read TGTGCCAGCGCAAAAGTTACTAGGGACAATGAGCAGTTCTTC.

V usage is TRBV11-3 and J usage is TRBJ2-1, with 7 bases that match TRBD2. CDR3 length: 15 residues. Germline V gene sequence: CDR1 SGHNT, CDR2 YENEEA. V trimming: 5 bases; J trimming: 8 bases; junction bases outside the gene matches: 12. This chain's CDR3 is CASSGTGTTSDEQFF. The CDR3 nucleotides read TGTGCCAGCAGCGGAACCGGGACTACTTCCGATGAGCAGTTCTTC.

This CDR3 reads CASTKGGNIYNSPLHF. CDR3 sequence (DNA): TGTGCCAGTACAAAGGGGGGGAATATCTATAATTCACCCCTCCACTTT. This chain uses TRBV19 with TRBJ1-6; tentative D call: TRBD1 (6 bases). This CDR3 is built from 16 residues. Trimming removed 7 bases from V and 3 bases from J, with 16 bases in between. Germline values: CDR1 LNHDA, CDR2 SQIVND (reference sequence).

About this clone itself: Different DNA sequences within this sample yield the same CDR3. The V gene is TRBV7-3, the J gene TRBJ2-7; 7 nucleotides match TRBD2. Germline V gene lookup returns CDR1 SGHTA and CDR2 FQGTGA. With V trimmed by 2 bases and J by 4 bases, 5 bases remained unmatched. The length of the CDR3 is 14 residues. The CDR3 sequence: CASSLGGGSYEQYF. DNA for the CDR3: TGTGCCAGCAGCTTAGGGGGAGGGTCGTACGAGCAGTACTTC.

The chain uses TRBV5-1 and TRBJ1-3; 7 positions match TRBD1. Trimming at V came to 3 bases and at J to 2 bases, leaving 5 bases not matched to a gene. In germline, CDR1 is SGHRS, CDR2 YFSETQ. This CDR3 spans 15 amino acids. In nucleotides, the CDR3 is TGCGCCAGCAGCTGGGGACAGAGCACTGGAAACACCATATATTTT. Translation gives CASSWGQSTGNTIYF.

The sample holds one count of this clone. The chain is built from TRBV27 and TRBJ2-2; D ambiguous. V was trimmed by 0 bases and J by 9 bases, leaving 5 bases between them. There are 12 residues in the CDR3. Germline-derived CDR1 and CDR2 are MNHEY and SMNVEV (reference sequence). CDR3 sequence: CASSLSSRELFF. In DNA form, the CDR3 reads TGTGCCAGCAGTTTATCGAGCAGGGAGCTGTTTTTT.

The CDR3 bases are TGTGCCAGCAGCTTGCAGGGGGTTGATGAAAAACTGTTTTTT. Amino acid sequence: CASSLQGVDEKLFF. V gene TRBV7-8 combines with J gene TRBJ1-4, with 7 bases fitting TRBD1. V shed 3 bases and J 6 bases; nucleotides not matched to a gene: 4. There are 14 residues in the CDR3. From germline, CDR1 is SGHVS and CDR2 FQNEAQ.

This chain links TRBV10-3 with TRBJ2-3; D might be TRBD2 (6 bases). This CDR3 comprises 15 residues. Trimming removed 2 bases at V and 0 bases at J, with 9 bases between. CDR1 ENHRY and CDR2 SYGVKD come from the germline V gene. The CDR3 bases are TGTGCCATCAGTGAGGGAGGGGTTAGCACAGATACGCAGTATTTT. It specifies CAISEGGVSTDTQYF.

The J gene is TRBJ1-2, the V gene TRBV5-1, with 7 positions matching TRBD1. The CDR3 sequence is 13 residues long. J gave up 2 bases and V 6 bases, and 4 bases lay outside the gene matches. The germline V gene encodes CDR1 SGHRS and CDR2 YFSETQ. Here the CDR3 DNA reads TGCGCCAGCAATGCAGGGGGAAACTATGGCTACACCTTC. This gives the protein CASNAGGNYGYTF.

The chain joins TRBV5-6 to TRBJ2-1; perhaps TRBD2 as D (6 bases). The CDR3 spans 15 residues. V was trimmed by 4 bases and J by 1 base, leaving 12 bases between them. Germline values: CDR1 SGHDT, CDR2 YYEEEE. DNA for the CDR3: TGTGCCAGCAGCGCCACCGGGGGTTCCTACAATGAGCAGTTCTTC. It translates to CASSATGGSYNEQFF.

The V gene is TRBV15, the J gene TRBJ1-1, with a possible D match to TRBD1 (6 bases). This CDR3 region has 17 residues. The V and J ends lost 1 base and 1 base respectively, with 16 bases between them. Germline CDR1 reads LNHNV; CDR2 reads YYDKDF (reference sequence). CDR3 sequence: CATSRVGQGKWNTEAFF. The CDR3 DNA is TGTGCCACCAGCAGAGTAGGGCAGGGGAAATGGAACACTGAAGCTTTCTTT.

V and J are TRBV6-1 and TRBJ1-6; perhaps TRBD1 as D (6 bases). The length of the CDR3 is 15 residues. Trimming stripped 1 base from V and 8 bases from J, with 12 bases between. The germline V gene encodes CDR1 MNHNS and CDR2 SASEGT. Written as DNA, the CDR3 is TGTGCCAGCAGTGAAGGGCAGGGGAGGGATTCACCCCTCCACTTT. Translation gives CASSEGQGRDSPLHF.

This clone came up a few times. The rearrangement uses TRBV7-8 and TRBJ2-2; 8 bases are shared with TRBD2. This CDR3 comprises 15 residues. Trimming took 5 bases from V and 6 from J; bases not matched to a gene: 8. In germline, CDR1 is SGHVS, CDR2 FQNEAQ. CDR3 DNA: TGTGCCAGCAGCCGAGCGGGGGCGGTAGCCGGGGAGCTGTTTTTT. This sequence encodes CASSRAGAVAGELFF.

This clone was recorded only once. The rearrangement uses TRBV9 and TRBJ2-2, with 9 nucleotides matching TRBD1. Trimming took 0 bases from V and 4 from J; bases not matched to a gene: 4. Looked up from germline, CDR1 is SGDLS and CDR2 is YYNGEE. The CDR3 consists of 16 residues. The CDR3 region has the DNA TGTGCCAGCAGCGTAGCTGGGACAGGGTTCACCGGGGAGCTGTTTTTT. This codes for CASSVAGTGFTGELFF.

This chain connects TRBV6-4 to TRBJ2-7; tentative D call: TRBD2 (5 bases). The CDR3 covers 15 residues. Germline V CDR1 and CDR2: MRHNA, SNTAGT. V was shortened by 7 bases and J by 3 bases, with 19 bases between the two germline ends. The CDR3 sequence is CASTEEAGSIYEQYF. CDR3 in DNA: TGTGCCAGCACCGAGGAGGCAGGTTCCATCTACGAGCAGTACTTC.

The J gene is TRBJ1-4, the V gene TRBV6-5; 9 positions agree with TRBD1. CDR1 and CDR2 (germline): MNHEY, SVGAGI. The CDR3 covers 16 residues. J lost 6 bases, V lost 0 bases, and 5 bases had no gene match. The DNA of the CDR3 is TGTGCCAGCAGTTACTCTCCGGGACAGGGAGATGAAAAACTGTTTTTT. Translated, it gives CASSYSPGQGDEKLFF.

The V gene is TRBV7-2, the J gene TRBJ2-1; 7 positions agree with TRBD2. CDR1 SGHTA and CDR2 FQGNSA come from the germline V gene. The CDR3 has 15 residues. The V segment lost 5 bases and the J segment 0 bases; nucleotides outside the gene matches: 4. For the CDR3, the DNA is TGTGCCAGCAGCCCCCGGGACTACTCCTACAATGAGCAGTTCTTC. This encodes CASSPRDYSYNEQFF.